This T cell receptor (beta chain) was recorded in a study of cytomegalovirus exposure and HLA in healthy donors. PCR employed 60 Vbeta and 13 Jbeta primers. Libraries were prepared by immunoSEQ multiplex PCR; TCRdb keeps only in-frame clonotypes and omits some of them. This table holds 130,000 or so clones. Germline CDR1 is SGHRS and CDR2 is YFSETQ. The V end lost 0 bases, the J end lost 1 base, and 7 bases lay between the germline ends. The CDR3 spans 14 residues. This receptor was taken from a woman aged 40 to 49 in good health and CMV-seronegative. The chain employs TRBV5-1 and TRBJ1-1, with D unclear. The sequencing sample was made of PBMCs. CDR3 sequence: CASSLVGGNTEAFF. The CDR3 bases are TGCGCCAGCAGCTTGGTTGGAGGGAACACTGAAGCTTTCTTT.